The 13 T cell receptor beta chains below come from one sample, sequenced in a study of blood T cell repertoires in COVID-19. Repertoires were generated with immunoSEQ multiplex PCR, while TCRdb's copy carries only in-frame clones and drops some. The repertoire holds approximately 120,000 clones, with 60% to 80% as singletons. The sequencing input was peripheral blood. These receptors were collected from a man at least 80 years old with COVID-19, enrolled during active disease.

The chain joins TRBV7-6 to TRBJ2-5; a weak D match, TRBD1 (6 bases). Germline V gene lookup returns CDR1 SGHVS and CDR2 FNYEAQ. V was shortened by 4 bases and J by 2 bases, with 20 bases between the two germline ends. The CDR3 length is 17 residues. The CDR3 region is CASSSRFGQFRQETQYF. The CDR3 nucleotides read TGTGCCAGCAGCTCCAGATTCGGACAGTTCAGGCAAGAGACCCAGTACTTC.

The chain combines TRBV29-1 with TRBJ2-5; D may be TRBD1 (5 bases). Trimming took off 7 bases at V and 3 bases at J, with 18 bases between the two ends. Germline CDR1 SQVTM, CDR2 ANQGSEA. The length of the CDR3 is 14 residues. CDR3 amino acids: CSATPDVGEETQYF. Here the CDR3 DNA reads TGCAGCGCTACCCCGGATGTAGGGGAAGAGACCCAGTACTTC. Complete variable domain (other parts from reference TRBV29-1 and TRBJ2-5): SAVISQKPSRDICQRGTSLTIQCQVDSQVTMMFWYRQQPGQSLTLIATANQGSEATYESGFVIDKFPISRPNLTFSTLTVSNMSPEDSSIYLCSATPDVGEETQYFGPGTRLLVL.

The DNA for the CDR3 is TGTGCCAGCACCTTAGCCGGACAGGGGGCTCAGCCCCAGCATTTT. This sequence encodes CASTLAGQGAQPQHF. The chain links TRBV28 to TRBJ1-5; 11 bases are shared with TRBD1. The length of the CDR3 is 15 residues. The trim removed 7 bases at V and 6 bases at J, leaving 8 bases unmatched. CDR1 and CDR2 (germline): MDHEN, SYDVKM. Based on the CDR3 plus reference TRBV28 and TRBJ1-5, the full variable domain is DVKVTQSSRYLVKRTGEKVFLECVQDMDHENMFWYRQDPGLGLRLIYFSYDVKMKEKGDIPEGYSVSREKKERFSLILESASTNQTSMYLCASTLAGQGAQPQHFGDGTRLSIL.

In this sample, this clone turned up a few times. V and J are TRBV29-1 and TRBJ2-2, with D possibly TRBD1 on 5 matching bases. The CDR3 runs to 13 residues. V lost 1 base and J 6 bases, leaving 9 bases between the germline ends. Germline values: CDR1 SQVTM, CDR2 ANQGSEA. Here the CDR3 DNA reads TGCAGCGTTGAAGCTGGGGCTGCCGGGGAGCTGTTTTTT. Amino acids: CSVEAGAAGELFF.

The J gene is TRBJ1-6, the V gene TRBV6-1; 7 positions agree with TRBD1. This CDR3 comprises 17 residues. Germline V gene data show CDR1 as MNHNS and CDR2 as SASEGT. Trimming took 4 bases from V and 9 from J; bases not matched to a gene: 15. DNA of the CDR3: TGTGCCAGCAGTGTAACACTCGGGACAGACCCTTTTTCACCCCTCCACTTT. It is translated as CASSVTLGTDPFSPLHF.

The chain has TRBV28 and TRBJ1-5; D gene uncertain. The CDR3 is 16 amino acids. V shed 4 bases and J shed 1 base, with 14 bases lying between them. Germline V gene sequence: CDR1 MDHEN, CDR2 SYDVKM. The CDR3 here is CASSSQAGRSNQPQHF. The CDR3 bases are TGTGCCAGCAGTTCCCAGGCGGGTCGGAGCAATCAGCCCCAGCATTTT.

The chain recombines TRBV18 with TRBJ2-1, with 12 bases that match TRBD2. There are 17 residues in the CDR3. Germline CDR1 is KGHSH and CDR2 is LQKENI. V lost 4 bases and J lost 2; bases outside the gene matches: 6. The chain's CDR3 is CASSRTTSGRTYNEQFF. The CDR3 nucleotides are TGTGCCAGCTCACGAACCACTAGCGGGAGGACCTACAATGAGCAGTTCTTC.

In DNA form, the CDR3 reads TGCGCCAGCGGGGACGGGGGGACCCACACTGAAGCTTTCTTT. It translates to CASGDGGTHTEAFF. The chain uses TRBV5-1 and TRBJ1-1; a possible D gene is TRBD1 (5 bases). The germline V gene encodes CDR1 SGHRS and CDR2 YFSETQ. Trimming pared 7 bases from V and 3 bases from J, leaving 16 bases between. CDR3 length: 14 amino acids. Using reference TRBV5-1 and TRBJ1-1 for the parts outside the CDR3, the full variable domain is KAGVTQTPRYLIKTRGQQVTLSCSPISGHRSVSWYQQTPGQGLQFLFEYFSETQRNKGNFPGRFSGRQFSNSRSEMNVSTLELGDSALYLCASGDGGTHTEAFFGQGTRLTVV.

This clone was observed a handful of times. The chain uses TRBV6-6 and TRBJ2-7; D is ambiguous. The CDR3 covers 12 residues. Per the germline V gene, CDR1 is MNHNY and CDR2 is SVGAGI (reference sequence). V lost 5 bases and J lost 0, with 5 bases in between. The CDR3 protein is CASSRASYEQYF. For the CDR3, the DNA is TGTGCCAGCAGTCGGGCCTCCTACGAGCAGTACTTC.

V gene TRBV6-2 or TRBV6-3 combines with J gene TRBJ2-7; 8 nucleotides line up with TRBD2. V gave up 6 bases and J gave up 1 base; unmatched junction bases: 5. CDR3 length: 14 amino acids. Germline V CDR1 and CDR2: MNHEY, SVGEGT. CDR3 bases: TGTGCCAGCAGCCCCGGGACTAGTTCCTACGAGCAGTACTTC. It is translated as CASSPGTSSYEQYF.

This clone was seen only a few times. The chain couples TRBV5-5 to TRBJ1-5; 7 nucleotides match TRBD1. With 4 bases clipped from V and 3 bases from J, the junction kept 4 bases outside the gene matches. The CDR3 runs 14 residues. Germline V gene sequence: CDR1 SGHKS, CDR2 YYEKEE (reference sequence). The CDR3 spells CASSGGTVNQPQHF. CDR3 in DNA: TGTGCCAGCAGCGGGGGGACAGTCAATCAGCCCCAGCATTTT. The full variable domain, its missing parts supplied by reference TRBV5-5 and TRBJ1-5, is DAGVTQSPTHLIKTRGQQVTLRCSPISGHKSVSWYQQVLGQGPQFIFQYYEKEERGRGNFPDRFSARQFPNYSSELNVNALLLGDSALYLCASSGGTVNQPQHFGDGTRLSIL.

This clone has more than one count but fewer than ten. This rearrangement joins TRBV28 to TRBJ2-5, with TRBD1 as a possible D gene (5 bases). Trimming took 6 bases from V and 5 from J, leaving 16 bases between them. Germline V CDR1 and CDR2: MDHEN, SYDVKM. CDR3 size: 14 residues. The CDR3 protein is CASSSGHAGETQYF. The CDR3 bases are TGTGCCAGCAGCTCCGGACACGCCGGGGAGACCCAGTACTTC.

The rearrangement uses TRBV5-4 and TRBJ2-5; 7 bases map to TRBD2. The CDR3 is made up of 16 amino acids. The J segment lost 8 bases and the V segment lost 0 bases, leaving 13 bases of the junction unmatched. Germline values: CDR1 SGHNT, CDR2 YYREEE (reference sequence). The CDR3 DNA reads as TGTGCCAGCAGCTTGGTGTTGGGAGGGCCCTCTAAAACCCAGTACTTC. The encoded protein is CASSLVLGGPSKTQYF.